The subject of this entry is one TCR beta chain. Its cognate antigen is unknown. Looked up from germline, CDR1 is SGHAT and CDR2 is FQNNGV. Trimming left V 0 bases short and J 0 bases short, with 15 bases between. The CDR3 extends over 17 amino acids. Assay: immunoSEQ multiplex PCR; the TCRdb copy retains only in-frame clones and omits some. The sample consists of 300,000 to 400,000 clones, about 82% of them appearing once. This specimen belongs to a study of Ad26.COV2.S vaccination and SARS-CoV-2 variants. Study in general: Once, or twice with 56 days between doses, Ad26.COV2.S was given intramuscularly.

Treatment in this sample: over 15 received Ad26.COV2.S at low or high dose, single or two shots; 5 received placebo; per-sample allocation not given. At day 63 after the first vaccine or placebo injection, samples were drawn. This adult donor, from Boston, was 18-55 years old. Study conclusions and caveats: Non-spike TCR breadth did not differ much between vaccine and placebo recipients.

This chain uses TRBV11-2 with TRBJ2-7; maybe TRBD2 (5 bases). Sequencing used peripheral blood, obtained in a trial of Ad26.COV2.S vaccine versus placebo. The TCR sequence derives from a person aged 18-65 years who received the Ad26.COV2.S COVID-19 vaccine or a placebo. The CDR3 here is CASSLEALGASSYEQYF. The CDR3 DNA reads as TGTGCCAGCAGCTTAGAAGCACTAGGAGCTAGCTCCTACGAGCAGTACTTC.